This TCR beta chain came from a study of T-cell memory formation after mild COVID-19. MiXCR, applied by TCRdb to the 5' RACE reads, yields one record per CDR3 protein. The sample comprises around 180,000 distinct CDR3 sequences, roughly 17% of which are singletons, and 2% to 2.5% rests with the top ten. Trimming stripped 7 bases from V and 3 bases from J, with 13 bases between. This CDR3 spans 13 amino acids. Per the germline V gene, CDR1 is SGHRS and CDR2 is YFSETQ. Study results and limitations: The main location of contracting CD4+ clones was CM and EM, and that of contracting CD8+ clones was EMRA. Contracting clones from day 15 to 85 showed balanced CD4/CD8; later expanders favored CD4+.

The table lists this clonotype with a few counts. The target antigen is unknown. The sequencing sample was made of PBMCs or a T cell subset sorted from them (not recorded which). The rearrangement joins TRBV5-1 to TRBJ1-2; D possibly corresponds to TRBD1 (5 bases). The clonotype originates from an adult woman who had mild COVID-19 (a few samples of this study predate the infection). Cell type and time point are not known. DNA for the CDR3: TGCGCCAGCCGTGAGGGGCAGGACTATGGCTACACCTTC. Protein product: CASREGQDYGYTF.